The 5 T cell receptor beta chains below come from one sample, sequenced in a study of radiation and T cells in renal cell carcinoma. Time point reported: blood 4 weeks post-SBRT, at nephrectomy. Treatment reported: 15 Gy SBRT to primary tumor, nephrectomy 4 weeks later. Here immunoSEQ multiplex PCR was the method, and the copy in TCRdb shows in-frame clones only, minus some. The sample includes just over 95,000 clones, around 84% of them seen just once. The starting material was blood, obtained from a patient whose treatment included radiotherapy and nephrectomy. Receptor source: a man between 60 and 75 years old with renal cell carcinoma.

The CDR3 sequence: CASSFLPQSGANVLTF. The CDR3 bases are TGTGCCAGCAGCTTCTTGCCCCAGTCTGGGGCCAACGTCCTGACTTTC. This chain connects TRBV5-6 to TRBJ2-6; D gene unclear. Per germline, CDR1 SGHDT and CDR2 YYEEEE. Deletions cut 2 bases from V and 1 base from J, with 10 bases between. The CDR3 is 16 residues long.

The chain links TRBV9 to TRBJ2-5, with D perhaps assigned TRBD1 or TRBD2 (5 bases each). V was clipped by 0 bases and J by 2 bases, with 20 bases between them. Germline assignment: CDR1 SGDLS and CDR2 YYNGEE. CDR3 length: 18 amino acids. In DNA form, the CDR3 reads TGTGCCAGCAGCGTAGGGCTGAGGGGAAGGGGTTTGCAAGAGACCCAGTACTTC. This codes for CASSVGLRGRGLQETQYF.

The genes are TRBV19 and TRBJ1-3; D is unresolved. V shed 5 bases and J shed 0 bases, with 11 bases lying between them. Per germline, CDR1 LNHDA and CDR2 SQIVND (reference sequence). The CDR3 covers 15 residues. CDR3 sequence: CASSAGLLSGNTIYF. The CDR3, as DNA: TGTGCCAGTAGTGCCGGGCTTCTCTCTGGAAACACCATATATTTT.

In its sample, this clone was seen a few times. The genes are TRBV28 and TRBJ1-5, with 9 bases aligning to TRBD1. Germline trimming cut 5 bases from V and 3 bases from J; bases unmatched to any gene: 8. In germline, CDR1 is MDHEN, CDR2 SYDVKM. The CDR3 loop spans 16 amino acids. The CDR3 DNA sequence: TGTGCCAGCAGTAGCACCGGGACAGGGCACAATCAGCCCCAGCATTTT. Protein: CASSSTGTGHNQPQHF.

V gene TRBV7-6 combines with J gene TRBJ2-3; D gene unclear. This CDR3 has 17 residues. V shed 4 bases and J shed 0 bases, with 17 bases lying between them. The germline V gene encodes CDR1 SGHVS and CDR2 FNYEAQ. CDR3: CASSYPPRASSTDTQYF. The DNA of the CDR3 is TGTGCCAGCAGCTATCCCCCTCGAGCGTCTAGCACAGATACGCAGTATTTT.